This record concerns one T cell receptor (beta chain) sequence. Under the authors' procedure: The authors estimated nucleated cell counts from reference gene primer amplification. Assay used: immunoSEQ multiplex PCR; TCRdb lists only in-frame clones, some missing. That table supplies the V and J calls and clone size; D and trimming were determined from the DNA. The data show fewer than 200,000 clones, with approximately 87% seen just once and roughly 20% held by the top ten. The data were taken from a study of blood T cell repertoires in COVID-19. Turning to the study itself: Samples of COVID-19 (acute and convalescent) were obtained from the United States, Italy and Spain.

The V segment lost 5 bases and the J segment 3 bases; nucleotides outside the gene matches: 7. The CDR3 contains 15 residues. Germline V gene lookup returns CDR1 SEHNR and CDR2 FQNEAQ (reference sequence). Specimen: peripheral blood. The receptor was isolated from a man in his sixties or seventies with active or convalescent COVID-19. V usage is TRBV7-9 and J usage is TRBJ1-1; 9 bases agree with TRBD1. The chain's CDR3 is CASSPAGQGYTEAFF. CDR3 coding DNA: TGTGCCAGCAGCCCGGCGGGACAGGGCTACACTGAAGCTTTCTTT.